The 20 T cell receptor beta chains presented below share a single source sample, sequenced in a study of lymphopenia after photon versus proton radiotherapy. Profiling relied on immunoSEQ multiplex PCR, and the TCRdb table lists in-frame clones only, not all of them. In the table there are more than 70,000 clones, around four fifths of which are singletons. The specimen comprised peripheral blood, sampled from a patient treated with proton-based radiotherapy. The receptors stem from a man in his sixties with pancreatic cancer.

The V gene is TRBV5-1, the J gene TRBJ2-2, with 7 bases matching TRBD2. The CDR3 has 16 residues. CDR1 SGHRS and CDR2 YFSETQ come from the germline V gene. J was trimmed by 0 bases and V by 0 bases; bases with no gene match: 2. The CDR3 DNA reads as TGCGCCAGCAGCTTGGTAGCGGGCTCGAACACCGGGGAGCTGTTTTTT. Its protein is CASSLVAGSNTGELFF.

The genes are TRBV19 and TRBJ2-2, with 7 bases aligning to TRBD1. The CDR3 covers 16 residues. Germline V gene lookup returns CDR1 LNHDA and CDR2 SQIVND (reference sequence). V was pared by 7 bases and J by 1 base, with 9 bases of the junction left unmatched. The CDR3 here is CASTLLPGGNTGELFF. The CDR3 DNA sequence: TGTGCCAGTACCCTGCTGCCAGGGGGGAACACCGGGGAGCTGTTTTTT.

This chain uses TRBV19 with TRBJ1-1; TRBD1 aligns across 7 bases. CDR3 length equals 13 residues. V shed 9 bases, J shed 1 base, and the junction held 5 bases outside the gene matches. CDR1 is LNHDA, CDR2 SQIVND, per germline (reference sequence). CDR3 loop: CASKRGRNTEAFF. In DNA form, the CDR3 reads TGTGCCAGCAAAAGGGGGCGGAACACTGAAGCTTTCTTT. Supplemented by reference TRBV19 and TRBJ1-1, the full variable domain reads DGGITQSPKYLFRKEGQNVTLSCEQNLNHDAMYWYRQDPGQGLRLIYYSQIVNDFQKGDIAEGYSVSREKKESFPLTVTSAQKNPTAFYLCASKRGRNTEAFFGQGTRLTVV.

The chain employs TRBV30 and TRBJ1-3; no clear D. V was pared by 0 bases and J by 3 bases, with 6 bases between. Germline values: CDR1 GTSNPN, CDR2 SVGIG (reference sequence). This CDR3 comprises 13 residues. CDR3 in DNA: TGTGCCTGGAGTGTAGTGGTTGGAAACACCATATATTTT. Residues: CAWSVVVGNTIYF.

The genes are TRBV7-2 and TRBJ2-1; TRBD2 agrees at 7 bases. Trimming took 1 base from V and 9 from J; bases not matched to a gene: 15. Germline-derived CDR1 and CDR2 are SGHTA and FQGNSA. This CDR3 spans 17 amino acids. CDR3 protein: CASSLDGGLAGRGEQFF. The CDR3 bases are TGTGCCAGCAGCTTAGATGGGGGGTTAGCGGGTAGGGGTGAGCAGTTCTTC.

CDR3 loop: CASTTGGPQDTQYF. CDR3 in DNA: TGTGCCAGCACCACGGGGGGCCCTCAGGATACCCAGTACTTC. The rearrangement uses TRBV7-2 and TRBJ2-5; TRBD2 might be the D (7 bases). This CDR3 comprises 14 residues. With 7 bases removed from V and 8 bases from J, the gap between germline ends came to 20 bases. Germline-derived CDR1 and CDR2 are SGHTA and FQGNSA.

This clone was seen once. The genes are TRBV2 and TRBJ2-2, with TRBD2 as a possible D gene (6 bases). V was pared by 9 bases and J by 4 bases, with 15 bases between. The CDR3 covers 14 residues. Germline CDR1 reads SNHLY; CDR2 reads FYNNEI. In DNA form, the CDR3 reads TGTGCCAGAGCCGGGACTTCTGGCACCGGGGAGCTGTTTTTT. As protein: CARAGTSGTGELFF.

Only a few counts were recorded for this clone. The V and J genes are TRBV6-1 and TRBJ1-2, with D possibly matching TRBD1 (5 bases). Germline-derived CDR1 and CDR2 are MNHNS and SASEGT. The germline V and J ends were trimmed by 6 bases and 13 bases, with 21 bases remaining between them. CDR3 size: 13 residues. In DNA, the CDR3 is TGTGCCAGCAGCCGGGACGGAGGACTGAGTGGCACCTTC. This translates into CASSRDGGLSGTF.

The J gene is TRBJ1-1, the V gene TRBV2; D not resolved. The CDR3 covers 13 residues. Per germline, CDR1 SNHLY and CDR2 FYNNEI. Trimming took off 4 bases at V and 9 bases at J, with 15 bases between the two ends. For the CDR3, the DNA is TGTGCCAGCAGTGGAATCGGGGATGGGAAAGCTTTCTTT. Translating it yields CASSGIGDGKAFF.

The genes are TRBV7-9 and TRBJ2-3, with TRBD2 identical over 9 bases. Germline values: CDR1 SEHNR, CDR2 FQNEAQ (reference sequence). V dropped 6 bases and J dropped 4; count of bases not matched to a gene: 8. The CDR3 sequence is 15 residues long. The CDR3 DNA sequence: TGTGCCAGCAGGTCACTAGCGGGCACCCCAGATACGCAGTATTTT. Its protein product is CASRSLAGTPDTQYF.

The chain couples TRBV5-5 to TRBJ1-5; 7 nucleotides match TRBD1. There are 15 residues in the CDR3. Trimming at V came to 4 bases and at J to 4 bases, leaving 8 bases not matched to a gene. The germline V gene has CDR1 SGHKS and CDR2 YYEKEE (reference sequence). The CDR3 loop is CASSTQGSGNQPQHF. The CDR3 region has the DNA TGTGCCAGCAGCACACAGGGGAGTGGAAATCAGCCCCAGCATTTT.

This clone showed up just once. The chain is built from TRBV6-1 and TRBJ1-5; no reliable D call. The CDR3 runs 15 residues. Germline CDR1 is MNHNS and CDR2 is SASEGT. V was cut by 8 bases and J by 0 bases, with 14 bases left in between. The CDR3 DNA is TGTGCCAGCCTTTCTGGGGTCTATAGCAATCAGCCCCAGCATTTT. The encoded protein is CASLSGVYSNQPQHF.

The V gene is TRBV6-1, the J gene TRBJ2-7; 12 nucleotides align to TRBD2. The V segment lost 7 bases and the J segment 7 bases; nucleotides outside the gene matches: 11. This CDR3 has 15 amino acids. CDR1 and CDR2 (germline): MNHNS, SASEGT. DNA for the CDR3: TGTGCCAGCAACCTAGCGGGAGGGCCTGTAGAAGAGCAGTACTTC. As protein: CASNLAGGPVEEQYF.

This clone was detected a few times. Additional DNA sequences in this sample encode the identical CDR3. The rearrangement links TRBV5-4 to TRBJ2-3; TRBD1 aligns across 10 bases. The CDR3 totals 14 residues. CDR1 and CDR2 (germline): SGHNT, YYREEE (reference sequence). The J segment lost 3 bases and the V segment lost 3 bases, leaving 1 base of the junction unmatched. The CDR3 nucleotides read TGTGCCAGCAGCTGGGGACAGGGGACAGATACGCAGTATTTT. Amino acid sequence: CASSWGQGTDTQYF. Full variable domain (missing parts from reference TRBV5-4 and TRBJ2-3): ETGVTQSPTHLIKTRGQQVTLRCSSQSGHNTVSWYQQALGQGPQFIFQYYREEENGRGNFPPRFSGLQFPNYSSELNVNALELDDSALYLCASSWGQGTDTQYFGPGTRLTVL.

This chain uses TRBV7-6 with TRBJ1-3; weak D call: TRBD1 (5 bases). This CDR3 contains 16 residues. The V gene lost 5 bases and the J gene lost 0 bases, with 14 bases spanning the gap. Germline CDR1 and CDR2: SGHVS and FNYEAQ. CDR3 sequence: CASSAGPGFSGNTIYF. For the CDR3, the DNA is TGTGCCAGCAGCGCGGGGCCAGGGTTCTCTGGAAACACCATATATTTT.

V usage is TRBV4-2 and J usage is TRBJ2-7; 10 bases line up with TRBD2. Per the germline V gene, CDR1 is LGHNA and CDR2 is YNFKEQ. The CDR3 is 15 amino acids. Trimming cost V 5 bases and J 3 bases; bases outside gene matches: 7. This CDR3 is CASSEGLALHYEQYF. In DNA, the CDR3 is TGTGCCAGCAGCGAGGGACTAGCGTTACACTACGAGCAGTACTTC.

The genes are TRBV7-2 and TRBJ2-5; D is unresolved. Between the trimmed V and J ends, which lost 4 bases and 7 bases, there was a span of 13 bases. The length of the CDR3 is 13 residues. Germline CDR1 is SGHTA and CDR2 is FQGNSA. The CDR3 sequence: CASSSPGRGTQYF. The CDR3 nucleotides read TGTGCCAGCAGCTCCCCGGGCAGAGGGACCCAGTACTTC.

The rearrangement uses TRBV2 and TRBJ2-1; D perhaps matches TRBD2 (5 bases). V was pared by 4 bases and J by 9 bases, with 16 bases between. CDR1 and CDR2 from the germline V gene are SNHLY and FYNNEI. CDR3 length: 14 residues. The chain's CDR3 is CASSVKEGLGEQFF. Here the CDR3 DNA reads TGTGCCAGCAGTGTTAAAGAAGGACTCGGTGAGCAGTTCTTC.

The gene calls are TRBV5-1 and TRBJ1-2; TRBD1 matches at 8 bases. Germline assignment: CDR1 SGHRS and CDR2 YFSETQ. The CDR3 length is 15 residues. After removal of 4 bases from V and 2 bases from J, the junction contained 7 bases not matched to a gene. The CDR3, as DNA: TGCGCCAGCAGCCAACATCGGACAGGGAACTATGGCTACACCTTC. Its translation: CASSQHRTGNYGYTF.

The chain links TRBV14 to TRBJ1-2; 7 nucleotides line up with TRBD1. CDR1 SGHDN and CDR2 FVKESK come from the germline V gene. V lost 4 bases to trimming and J lost 5 bases; unmatched junction nucleotides: 4. This CDR3 has 13 residues. The CDR3 loop is CASSPQTGYGYTF. The CDR3 DNA sequence: TGTGCCAGCAGCCCCCAGACAGGGTATGGCTACACCTTC.